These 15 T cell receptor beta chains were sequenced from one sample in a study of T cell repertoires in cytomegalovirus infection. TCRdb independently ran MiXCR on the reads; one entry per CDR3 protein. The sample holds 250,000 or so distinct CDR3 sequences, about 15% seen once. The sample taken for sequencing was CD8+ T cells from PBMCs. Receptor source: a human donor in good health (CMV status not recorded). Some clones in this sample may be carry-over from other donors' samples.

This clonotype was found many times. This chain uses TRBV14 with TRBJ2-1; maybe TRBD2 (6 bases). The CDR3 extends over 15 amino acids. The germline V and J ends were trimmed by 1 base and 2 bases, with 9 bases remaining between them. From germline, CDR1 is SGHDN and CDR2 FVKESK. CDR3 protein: CASSQAGVPYNEQFF. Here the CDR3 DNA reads TGTGCCAGCAGCCAAGCGGGGGTTCCCTACAATGAGCAGTTCTTC.

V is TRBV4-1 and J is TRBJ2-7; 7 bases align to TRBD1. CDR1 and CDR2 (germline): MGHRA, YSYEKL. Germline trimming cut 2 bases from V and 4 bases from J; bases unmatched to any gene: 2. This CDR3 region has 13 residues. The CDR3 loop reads CASSQQQGYEQYF. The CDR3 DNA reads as TGCGCCAGCAGCCAACAACAGGGGTACGAGCAGTACTTC.

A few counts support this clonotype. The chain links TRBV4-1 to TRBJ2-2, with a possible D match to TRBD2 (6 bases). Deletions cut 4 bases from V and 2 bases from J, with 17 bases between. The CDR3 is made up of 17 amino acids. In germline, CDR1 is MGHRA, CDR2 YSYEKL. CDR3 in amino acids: CASSPMGTPINTGELFF. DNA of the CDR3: TGCGCCAGCAGCCCGATGGGGACTCCCATTAACACCGGGGAGCTGTTTTTT.

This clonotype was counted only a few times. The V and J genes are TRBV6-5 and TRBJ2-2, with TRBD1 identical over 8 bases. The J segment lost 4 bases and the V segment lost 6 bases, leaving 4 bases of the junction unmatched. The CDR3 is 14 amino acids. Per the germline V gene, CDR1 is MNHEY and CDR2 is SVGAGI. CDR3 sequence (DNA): TGTGCCAGCAGGACAGGGGTCAGCACCGGGGAGCTGTTTTTT. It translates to CASRTGVSTGELFF.

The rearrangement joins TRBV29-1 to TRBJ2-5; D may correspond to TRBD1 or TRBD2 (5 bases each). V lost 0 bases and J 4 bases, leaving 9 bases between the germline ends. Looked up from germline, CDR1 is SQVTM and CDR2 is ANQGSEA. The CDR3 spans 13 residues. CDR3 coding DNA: TGCAGCGTTGAAGAGGTGGGGGTAGAGACCCAGTACTTC. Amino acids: CSVEEVGVETQYF.

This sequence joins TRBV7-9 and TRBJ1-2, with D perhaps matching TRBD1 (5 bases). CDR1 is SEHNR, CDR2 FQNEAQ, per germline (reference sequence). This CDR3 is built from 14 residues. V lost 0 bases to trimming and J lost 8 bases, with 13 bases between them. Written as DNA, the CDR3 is TGTGCCAGCAGCTTAGCTGTCAGGGCCGACGGCTACACCTTC. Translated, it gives CASSLAVRADGYTF.

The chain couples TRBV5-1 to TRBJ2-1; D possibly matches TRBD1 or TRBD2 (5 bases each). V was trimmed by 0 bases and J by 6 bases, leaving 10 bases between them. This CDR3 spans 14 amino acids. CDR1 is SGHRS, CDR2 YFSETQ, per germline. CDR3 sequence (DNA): TGCGCCAGCAGCTTGGCCGGGGCGCCCAATGAGCAGTTCTTC. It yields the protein CASSLAGAPNEQFF.

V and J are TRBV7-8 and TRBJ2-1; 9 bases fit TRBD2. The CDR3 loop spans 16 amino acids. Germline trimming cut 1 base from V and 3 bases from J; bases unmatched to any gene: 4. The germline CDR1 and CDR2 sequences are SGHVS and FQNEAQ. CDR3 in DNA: TGTGCCAGCAGCTTAGGTCTAGCGGGGTTCTACAATGAGCAGTTCTTC. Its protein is CASSLGLAGFYNEQFF. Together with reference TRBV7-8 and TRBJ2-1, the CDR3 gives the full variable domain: GAGVSQSPRYKVAKRGQDVALRCDPISGHVSLFWYQQALGQGPEFLTYFQNEAQLDKSGLPSDRFFAERPEGSVSTLKIQRTQQEDSAVYLCASSLGLAGFYNEQFFGPGTRLTVL.

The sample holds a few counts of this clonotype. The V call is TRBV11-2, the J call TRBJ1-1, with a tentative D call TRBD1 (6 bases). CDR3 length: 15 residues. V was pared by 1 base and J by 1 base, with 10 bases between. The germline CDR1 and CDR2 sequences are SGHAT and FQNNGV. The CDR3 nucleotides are TGTGCCAGCAGCTTAGTGGGGGGGCGGAACACTGAAGCTTTCTTT. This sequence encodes CASSLVGGRNTEAFF. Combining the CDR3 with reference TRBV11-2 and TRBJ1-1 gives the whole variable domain EAGVAQSPRYKIIEKRQSVAFWCNPISGHATLYWYQQILGQGPKLLIQFQNNGVVDDSQLPKDRFSAERLKGVDSTLKIQPAKLEDSAVYLCASSLVGGRNTEAFFGQGTRLTVV.

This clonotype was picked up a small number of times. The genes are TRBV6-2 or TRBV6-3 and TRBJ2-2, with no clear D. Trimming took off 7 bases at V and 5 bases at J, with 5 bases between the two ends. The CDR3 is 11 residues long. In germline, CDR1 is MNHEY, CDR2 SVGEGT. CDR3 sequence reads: CASMRTGELFF. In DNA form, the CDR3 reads TGTGCCAGCATGCGGACCGGGGAGCTGTTTTTT.

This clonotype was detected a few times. CDR3 amino acids: CASSPMTGELFF. Written as DNA, the CDR3 is TGTGCCAGCAGCCCCATGACCGGGGAGCTGTTTTTT. The chain combines TRBV6-1 with TRBJ2-2; D is ambiguous. V lost 6 bases and J lost 5, with 7 bases in between. In germline, CDR1 is MNHNS, CDR2 SASEGT. The CDR3 runs to 12 residues.

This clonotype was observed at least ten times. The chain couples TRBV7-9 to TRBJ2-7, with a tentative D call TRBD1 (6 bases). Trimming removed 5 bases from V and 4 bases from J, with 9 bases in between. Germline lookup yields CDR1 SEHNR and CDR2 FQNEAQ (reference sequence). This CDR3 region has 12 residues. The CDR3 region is CASSKRGYEQYF. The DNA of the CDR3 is TGTGCCAGCAGCAAGAGGGGGTACGAGCAGTACTTC.

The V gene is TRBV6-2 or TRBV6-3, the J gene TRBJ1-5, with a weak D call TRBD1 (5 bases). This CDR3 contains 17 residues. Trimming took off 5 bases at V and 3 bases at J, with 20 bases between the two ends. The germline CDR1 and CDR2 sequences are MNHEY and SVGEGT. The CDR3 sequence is CASSTLREGIANQPQHF. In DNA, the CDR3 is TGTGCCAGCAGTACCCTGAGGGAGGGGATTGCCAATCAGCCCCAGCATTTT.

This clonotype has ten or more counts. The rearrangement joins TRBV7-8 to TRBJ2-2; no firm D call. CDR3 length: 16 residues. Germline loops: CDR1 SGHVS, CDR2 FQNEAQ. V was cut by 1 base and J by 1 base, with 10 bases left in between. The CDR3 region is CASSLGGPLNTGELFF. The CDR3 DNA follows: TGTGCCAGCAGCTTAGGCGGACCGTTGAACACCGGGGAGCTGTTTTTT.

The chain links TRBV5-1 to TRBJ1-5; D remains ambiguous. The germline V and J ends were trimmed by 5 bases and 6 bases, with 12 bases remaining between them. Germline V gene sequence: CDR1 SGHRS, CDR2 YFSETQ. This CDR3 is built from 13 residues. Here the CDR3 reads CASRRLSPQPQHF. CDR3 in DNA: TGCGCCAGCAGGCGTCTTTCTCCTCAGCCCCAGCATTTT.